The 26 T cell receptor beta chains below all came from one sample that was sequenced in a study of cytomegalovirus exposure and HLA in healthy donors. PCR amplification relied on 60 Vbeta primers (plus 13 Jbeta primers). Assay used: immunoSEQ multiplex PCR; TCRdb lists only in-frame clones, some missing. This table has 90,000 to 110,000 clones, 73% appearing once. Sequencing input: PBMCs. The receptor set was obtained from a middle-aged man in good health and CMV-seronegative.

The chain has TRBV27 and TRBJ2-1; 7 nucleotides line up with TRBD1. CDR1 and CDR2 (germline): MNHEY, SMNVEV (reference sequence). Losses at the gene ends were 4 bases for V and 9 bases for J; bases not matched to a gene: 9. The length of the CDR3 is 14 residues. CDR3 region: CASSSHGTVGEQFF. The CDR3 DNA sequence: TGTGCCAGCAGTTCCCACGGGACAGTAGGTGAGCAGTTCTTC.

This clone was counted once. The chain employs TRBV5-4 and TRBJ1-1; weak D call: TRBD1 (5 bases). The CDR3 spans 14 residues. V was trimmed by 4 bases and J by 3 bases, leaving 13 bases between them. Germline values: CDR1 SGHNT, CDR2 YYREEE (reference sequence). The CDR3 DNA follows: TGTGCCAGCAGCCGGACATTAGGGTACACTGAAGCTTTCTTT. Protein sequence: CASSRTLGYTEAFF. The whole variable domain, filled in from reference TRBV5-4 and TRBJ1-1, reads ETGVTQSPTHLIKTRGQQVTLRCSSQSGHNTVSWYQQALGQGPQFIFQYYREEENGRGNFPPRFSGLQFPNYSSELNVNALELDDSALYLCASSRTLGYTEAFFGQGTRLTVV.

This clone turned up a few times. The chain employs TRBV23-1 and TRBJ2-7; D is perhaps TRBD1 (5 bases). TRBV23-1 has ORF status, its function being uncertain. Between the trimmed V and J ends, which lost 3 bases and 5 bases, there was a span of 11 bases. The CDR3 is made up of 13 amino acids. The DNA for the CDR3 is TGCGCCAGCAGTCACCCAGGGTCCCACGAGCAGTACTTC. It translates to CASSHPGSHEQYF.

The chain uses TRBV6-5 and TRBJ1-3, with D perhaps TRBD1 (6 bases). The V gene lost 0 bases and the J gene lost 4 bases, with 13 bases spanning the gap. In germline, CDR1 is MNHEY, CDR2 SVGAGI. This CDR3 has 16 residues. The DNA of the CDR3 is TGTGCCAGCAGTTACTCCCAGACAGGAGAAGGAAACACCATATATTTT. Translating gives CASSYSQTGEGNTIYF.

The chain carries TRBV28 and TRBJ2-7; 7 positions agree with TRBD1. Germline V lookup: CDR1 MDHEN, CDR2 SYDVKM. This CDR3 has 13 amino acids. J lost 4 bases, V lost 5 bases, and 5 bases had no gene match. CDR3 residues: CASSGRDSYEQYF. DNA for the CDR3: TGTGCCAGCAGTGGAAGGGACAGTTACGAGCAGTACTTC.

V is TRBV5-4 and J is TRBJ2-7; D perhaps matches TRBD2 (6 bases). Germline V gene lookup returns CDR1 SGHNT and CDR2 YYREEE (reference sequence). V shed 3 bases and J shed 1 base, with 8 bases lying between them. This CDR3 region has 13 residues. The CDR3 DNA follows: TGTGCCAGCAGCTCCGGGGGTTCCTACGAGCAGTACTTC. This sequence encodes CASSSGGSYEQYF.

In its sample, this clone was seen once. The chain couples TRBV12-5 to TRBJ2-7, with 10 bases identical to TRBD1. With 0 bases clipped from V and 5 bases from J, the junction kept 7 bases outside the gene matches. Per germline, CDR1 LGHNT and CDR2 FRNRAP. This CDR3 region has 16 residues. CDR3 residues: CASGLVLLGQGDEQYF. CDR3 DNA sequence: TGTGCTAGTGGTTTGGTACTTCTAGGACAGGGGGACGAGCAGTACTTC.

The V gene is TRBV29-1, the J gene TRBJ2-1, with TRBD2 as a possible D gene (7 bases). Per the germline V gene, CDR1 is SQVTM and CDR2 is ANQGSEA. The V end lost 4 bases, the J end lost 6 bases, and 16 bases lay between the germline ends. This CDR3 is 14 amino acids long. CDR3 coding DNA: TGCAGCGTTGCGTGGGGGGGGCCTGGCAATGAGCAGTTCTTC. Its translation: CSVAWGGPGNEQFF.

This clone was detected a few times. The gene calls are TRBV19 and TRBJ1-5; D perhaps matches TRBD1 (6 bases). The CDR3 contains 15 residues. V was trimmed by 4 bases and J by 4 bases, leaving 14 bases between them. Germline-derived CDR1 and CDR2 are LNHDA and SQIVND (reference sequence). The CDR3 reads CASSTTRGSNQPQHF. CDR3 DNA sequence: TGTGCCAGTAGTACCACGAGGGGGTCGAATCAGCCCCAGCATTTT.

The CDR3 nucleotides read TGTGCCAGCAGCGGTGGGGGGAGCTCCTACAATGAGCAGTTCTTC. This codes for CASSGGGSSYNEQFF. This chain uses TRBV9 with TRBJ2-1; possibly TRBD2 for D (6 bases). The V end was cut by 3 bases, the J end by 0 bases, with 10 bases between. Per germline, CDR1 SGDLS and CDR2 YYNGEE. The CDR3 sequence is 15 residues long.

This clone was recorded a few times. This sequence joins TRBV5-1 and TRBJ2-5; TRBD1 might be the D (6 bases). This CDR3 is 14 amino acids long. Germline V lookup: CDR1 SGHRS, CDR2 YFSETQ. V lost 0 bases and J 3 bases, leaving 9 bases between the germline ends. The CDR3 loop is CASSLGPGEETQYF. Written as DNA, the CDR3 is TGCGCCAGCAGCTTGGGGCCAGGGGAAGAGACCCAGTACTTC.

As to this clone: This sample includes further DNA sequences coding for the same CDR3. J is TRBJ2-5 and V is TRBV5-1; 12 bases are shared with TRBD1. The CDR3 extends over 18 amino acids. Germline CDR1 and CDR2: SGHRS and YFSETQ. Germline trimming cut 2 bases from V and 4 bases from J; bases unmatched to any gene: 12. The CDR3 spells CASSLRDRGRLVAETQYF. As DNA, the CDR3 is TGCGCCAGCAGCTTAAGGGACAGGGGGCGATTGGTGGCAGAGACCCAGTACTTC.

The rearrangement uses TRBV5-1 and TRBJ2-7, with D possibly TRBD2 on 5 matching bases. The CDR3 runs to 15 residues. Germline assignment: CDR1 SGHRS and CDR2 YFSETQ. V lost 0 bases to trimming and J lost 2 bases, with 12 bases between them. This chain's CDR3 is CASSLVGVPTYEQYF. The CDR3 DNA is TGCGCCAGCAGCTTGGTCGGGGTTCCGACCTACGAGCAGTACTTC.

The V call is TRBV19, the J call TRBJ2-6; D unresolved. Germline V CDR1 and CDR2: LNHDA, SQIVND (reference sequence). The CDR3 runs 15 residues. V was clipped by 5 bases and J by 3 bases, with 11 bases between them. This chain's CDR3 is CASSPRSGGANVLTF. CDR3 nucleotide sequence: TGTGCCAGTAGTCCTCGGTCTGGTGGGGCCAACGTCCTGACTTTC.

The V gene is TRBV6-5, the J gene TRBJ1-1, with D perhaps TRBD1 (5 bases). The CDR3 consists of 15 residues. Germline loops: CDR1 MNHEY, CDR2 SVGAGI. Between the trimmed V and J ends, which lost 0 bases and 8 bases, there was a span of 16 bases. The CDR3 coding sequence is TGTGCCAGCAGTTACTCGCCTCAGGGTCAACGGGAAGCTTTCTTT. This encodes CASSYSPQGQREAFF.

J is TRBJ1-3 and V is TRBV7-6; TRBD1 matches 8 bases. The CDR3 has 15 residues. V was clipped by 5 bases and J by 0 bases; unmatched bases: 3. Germline CDR1 is SGHVS and CDR2 is FNYEAQ. Here the CDR3 reads CASSVTGASGNTIYF. Written as DNA, the CDR3 is TGTGCCAGCAGCGTGACAGGGGCCTCTGGAAACACCATATATTTT.

The rearrangement links TRBV11-2 to TRBJ2-6, with D perhaps matching TRBD1 (5 bases). Trimming pared 0 bases from V and 2 bases from J, leaving 14 bases between. CDR1 is SGHAT, CDR2 FQNNGV, per germline. This CDR3 contains 18 residues. The CDR3: CASSLEAQGRAGANVLTF. In DNA, the CDR3 is TGTGCCAGCAGCTTAGAGGCCCAGGGCCGAGCTGGGGCCAACGTCCTGACTTTC.

This chain uses TRBV5-1 with TRBJ1-2; the match to TRBD1 covers 9 bases. The V gene's germline CDR1 is SGHRS and CDR2 YFSETQ. V was clipped by 2 bases and J by 4 bases; unmatched bases: 6. This CDR3 has 15 amino acids. The CDR3 DNA is TGCGCCAGCAGCTTTGACAGGGGGGGAGCCTATGGCTACACCTTC. Its protein is CASSFDRGGAYGYTF.

The chain employs TRBV9 and TRBJ2-5, with TRBD1 identical over 10 bases. The CDR3 consists of 16 residues. Losses at the gene ends were 2 bases for V and 4 bases for J; bases not matched to a gene: 8. Per the germline V gene, CDR1 is SGDLS and CDR2 is YYNGEE. The CDR3 sequence: CASSVRQGAPGETQYF. CDR3 in DNA: TGTGCCAGCAGCGTCCGACAGGGGGCGCCGGGAGAGACCCAGTACTTC.

V is TRBV7-8 and J is TRBJ2-1; 13 nucleotides align to TRBD2. CDR1 and CDR2 (germline): SGHVS, FQNEAQ. The CDR3 contains 16 residues. With 1 base clipped from V and 6 bases from J, the junction kept 3 bases outside the gene matches. CDR3 coding DNA: TGTGCCAGCAGCTTAGTGACTAGCGGGGGGCTCAATGAGCAGTTCTTC. Its protein is CASSLVTSGGLNEQFF.

The V and J genes are TRBV27 and TRBJ2-1; D not resolved. CDR1 MNHEY and CDR2 SMNVEV come from the germline V gene (reference sequence). This CDR3 spans 11 amino acids. V lost 3 bases and J lost 7, with 4 bases in between. Here the CDR3 reads CASSFSNEQFF. CDR3 nucleotide sequence: TGTGCCAGCAGTTTTAGTAATGAGCAGTTCTTC.

The CDR3 region has the DNA TGCGCCAGCAGCATCGGACAGAACAATGAGCAGTTCTTC. This translates into CASSIGQNNEQFF. The chain couples TRBV5-1 to TRBJ2-1; possible D gene TRBD1, 6 bases. The CDR3 totals 13 residues. V was clipped by 4 bases and J by 5 bases, with 10 bases between them. CDR1 is SGHRS, CDR2 YFSETQ, per germline.

This rearrangement joins TRBV14 to TRBJ2-5, with no clear D. CDR1 and CDR2 from the germline V gene are SGHDN and FVKESK. This CDR3 is built from 16 residues. V gave up 1 base and J gave up 1 base, with 13 bases separating them. CDR3 bases: TGTGCCAGCAGCCAAGCGCGAGAAGTCTCCCAAGAGACCCAGTACTTC. This sequence encodes CASSQAREVSQETQYF.

This rearrangement joins TRBV4-1 to TRBJ1-3; D remains unclear. Between the trimmed V and J ends, which lost 2 bases and 4 bases, there was a span of 12 bases. The CDR3 covers 15 residues. Germline values: CDR1 MGHRA, CDR2 YSYEKL. The CDR3 bases are TGCGCCAGCAGCCAAAACATTGGTTCCGGAAACACCATATATTTT. Its protein product is CASSQNIGSGNTIYF.

This clone was seen more than once but under ten times. This chain uses TRBV7-8 with TRBJ1-5; a weak D match, TRBD1 (6 bases). V was cut by 5 bases and J by 0 bases, with 8 bases left in between. The CDR3 spans 14 residues. Germline CDR1 SGHVS, CDR2 FQNEAQ. CDR3 protein: CASSRGGSNQPQHF. The CDR3 bases are TGTGCCAGCAGCCGAGGGGGTAGCAATCAGCCCCAGCATTTT.

V gene TRBV5-1 combines with J gene TRBJ2-7, with unresolved D. Looked up from germline, CDR1 is SGHRS and CDR2 is YFSETQ. With 1 base removed from V and 3 bases from J, the gap between germline ends came to 8 bases. CDR3 length equals 13 residues. The CDR3 sequence: CASSLFQNYEQYF. Written as DNA, the CDR3 is TGCGCCAGCAGCTTGTTTCAAAACTACGAGCAGTACTTC.